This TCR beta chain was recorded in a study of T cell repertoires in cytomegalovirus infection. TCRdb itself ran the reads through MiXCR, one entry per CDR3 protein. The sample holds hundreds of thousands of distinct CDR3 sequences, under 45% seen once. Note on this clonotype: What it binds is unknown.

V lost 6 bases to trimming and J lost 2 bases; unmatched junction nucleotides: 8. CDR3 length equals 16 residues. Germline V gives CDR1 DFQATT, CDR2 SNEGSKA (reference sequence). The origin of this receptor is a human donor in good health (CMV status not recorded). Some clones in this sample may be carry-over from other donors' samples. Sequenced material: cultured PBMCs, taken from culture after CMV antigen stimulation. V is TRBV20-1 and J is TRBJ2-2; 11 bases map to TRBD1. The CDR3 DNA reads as TGCAGTGCCAGTGCGGACAGGGGGCAAAACACCGGGGAGCTGTTTTTT. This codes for CSASADRGQNTGELFF.